A single sample gave rise to the 30 T cell receptor beta chains below, sequenced in a study of cytomegalovirus exposure and HLA in healthy donors. The PCR was carried out with 60 Vbeta primers and 13 Jbeta primers. Repertoires were generated with immunoSEQ multiplex PCR, while TCRdb's copy carries only in-frame clones and drops some. The sample records tens of thousands of clones, around 81% being singletons. Sequenced input: PBMCs. These receptors all stem from a man aged 25 to 45 in good health and CMV-seropositive.

Of note for this clone: Other DNA sequences in the sample encode the same CDR3. The rearrangement uses TRBV5-1 and TRBJ1-5, with TRBD1 identical over 10 bases. In germline, CDR1 is SGHRS, CDR2 YFSETQ. V trimming: 4 bases; J trimming: 5 bases; junction bases outside the gene matches: 3. This CDR3 region has 14 residues. CDR3 sequence: CASSPGTGDQPQHF. CDR3 nucleotides: TGCGCCAGCAGCCCCGGGACAGGGGATCAGCCCCAGCATTTT.

This chain connects TRBV28 to TRBJ2-1, with 8 positions matching TRBD2. Germline V gene data show CDR1 as MDHEN and CDR2 as SYDVKM. Trimming removed 7 bases from V and 8 bases from J; junction bases left unmatched: 7. The CDR3 runs to 13 residues. The CDR3 nucleotides are TGTGCCAGCACGGGGGGGAGGCGTCATGAGCAGTTCTTC. Its translation: CASTGGRRHEQFF.

V gene TRBV27 combines with J gene TRBJ1-1; weak D call: TRBD1 (6 bases). CDR1 MNHEY and CDR2 SMNVEV come from the germline V gene (reference sequence). V dropped 2 bases and J dropped 7 bases, with 14 bases sitting between them. The CDR3 covers 14 residues. CDR3 region: CASSLRGATLEAFF. As DNA, the CDR3 is TGTGCCAGCAGTTTACGGGGGGCAACCCTTGAAGCTTTCTTT.

The CDR3 DNA sequence: TGCGCCAGCAGCCATGGAAAGGGAGGGGCGGGCGGCTACACCTTC. The encoded protein is CASSHGKGGAGGYTF. The chain employs TRBV4-1 and TRBJ1-2, with D possibly matching TRBD1 (5 bases). Germline V gene data show CDR1 as MGHRA and CDR2 as YSYEKL. Trimming stripped 3 bases from V and 8 bases from J, with 19 bases between. The CDR3 length is 15 residues.

The gene calls are TRBV6-1 and TRBJ2-2; 12 nucleotides line up with TRBD2. The germline V gene has CDR1 MNHNS and CDR2 SASEGT. Trimming at V came to 4 bases and at J to 3 bases, leaving 0 bases not matched to a gene. The length of the CDR3 is 15 residues. The CDR3 reads CASSGTSGDTGELFF. CDR3 DNA sequence: TGTGCCAGCAGTGGGACTAGCGGGGACACCGGGGAGCTGTTTTTT.

This clone was seen just once. The chain links TRBV5-6 to TRBJ2-2; maybe TRBD1 (6 bases). Between the trimmed V and J ends, which lost 3 bases and 2 bases, there was a span of 8 bases. Germline V gives CDR1 SGHDT, CDR2 YYEEEE. The CDR3 has 14 amino acids. CDR3 bases: TGTGCCAGCAGCTCGGGACAAAACACCGGGGAGCTGTTTTTT. This encodes CASSSGQNTGELFF.

This chain connects TRBV7-2 to TRBJ1-2; 9 bases line up with TRBD1. V was clipped by 6 bases and J by 7 bases; unmatched bases: 12. This CDR3 has 15 amino acids. Germline V gene lookup returns CDR1 SGHTA and CDR2 FQGNSA. CDR3 in amino acids: CASSFKPGTGFGYTF. As DNA, the CDR3 is TGTGCCAGCAGTTTCAAACCCGGGACAGGGTTTGGCTACACCTTC.

The chain employs TRBV27 and TRBJ2-7; 7 bases line up with TRBD1. CDR1 MNHEY and CDR2 SMNVEV come from the germline V gene (reference sequence). V lost 2 bases to trimming and J lost 3 bases; unmatched junction nucleotides: 10. CDR3 length equals 16 residues. The CDR3 spells CASSLTAQGVSYEQYF. In DNA, the CDR3 is TGTGCCAGCAGTTTAACGGCCCAGGGGGTAAGCTACGAGCAGTACTTC.

V is TRBV19 and J is TRBJ2-5, with 10 bases aligning to TRBD2. From germline, CDR1 is LNHDA and CDR2 SQIVND (reference sequence). Unmatched junction bases numbered 12, after V lost 6 bases and J lost 5 bases. The CDR3 has 16 amino acids. The CDR3: CASRGLAGVTEETQYF. In DNA form, the CDR3 reads TGTGCCAGTAGGGGGCTAGCGGGGGTTACTGAGGAGACCCAGTACTTC.

The chain combines TRBV6-5 with TRBJ2-7; the match to TRBD1 covers 8 bases. Looked up from germline, CDR1 is MNHEY and CDR2 is SVGAGI. The CDR3 consists of 14 residues. Trimming took 4 bases from V and 2 from J; bases not matched to a gene: 4. In DNA form, the CDR3 reads TGTGCCAGCAGTTGGGGACAGGAGACCTACGAGCAGTACTTC. It translates to CASSWGQETYEQYF.

The chain is built from TRBV11-1 and TRBJ2-7; perhaps TRBD1 as D (6 bases). The CDR3 spans 15 residues. Germline CDR1 and CDR2: SGHAT and FQDESV (reference sequence). V was clipped by 7 bases and J by 0 bases, with 16 bases between them. DNA for the CDR3: TGTGCCAGCACCACGGGTGAGACAGGCTCCTACGAGCAGTACTTC. This encodes CASTTGETGSYEQYF.

The chain links TRBV30 to TRBJ1-2; weak D call: TRBD1 (5 bases). This CDR3 contains 14 residues. V was shortened by 1 base and J by 5 bases, with 14 bases between the two germline ends. CDR1 and CDR2 (germline): GTSNPN, SVGIG (reference sequence). Written as DNA, the CDR3 is TGTGCCTGGAGTGGGGGCGTCCGATCTTATGGCTACACCTTC. Translating gives CAWSGGVRSYGYTF.

The chain carries TRBV6-5 and TRBJ2-2; TRBD2 aligns across 8 bases. V dropped 8 bases and J dropped 4; count of bases not matched to a gene: 9. Germline values: CDR1 MNHEY, CDR2 SVGAGI. There are 15 residues in the CDR3. This CDR3 reads CASSRPGGSTGELFF. CDR3 coding DNA: TGTGCCAGCTCTCGGCCGGGGGGGAGCACCGGGGAGCTGTTTTTT.

This clone has more than one count but fewer than ten. V usage is TRBV7-9 and J usage is TRBJ2-1, with D unresolved. The CDR3 sequence is 12 residues long. Germline V gene sequence: CDR1 SEHNR, CDR2 FQNEAQ (reference sequence). The V gene lost 5 bases and the J gene lost 6 bases, with 8 bases spanning the gap. CDR3 DNA: TGTGCCAGCAGCCCACAAAGCAATGAGCAGTTCTTC. Translating it yields CASSPQSNEQFF.

The rearrangement joins TRBV28 to TRBJ2-7, with TRBD2 identical over 7 bases. CDR1 and CDR2 from the germline V gene are MDHEN and SYDVKM. V gave up 4 bases and J gave up 2 bases; unmatched junction bases: 5. CDR3 size: 14 residues. The CDR3 loop is CASSYRGVPYEQYF. In DNA form, the CDR3 reads TGTGCCAGCAGTTATCGGGGGGTCCCCTACGAGCAGTACTTC.

V is TRBV11-2 and J is TRBJ2-1; TRBD2 is a possible D gene (5 bases). The CDR3 runs to 17 residues. Trimming pared 5 bases from V and 0 bases from J, leaving 17 bases between. Germline V gene lookup returns CDR1 SGHAT and CDR2 FQNNGV. The CDR3 nucleotides read TGTGCCAGCAGCCGGATTCTACAGCGGAACTCCTACAATGAGCAGTTCTTC. Translating gives CASSRILQRNSYNEQFF.

V usage is TRBV19 and J usage is TRBJ1-1; D is unclear. This CDR3 has 14 amino acids. Trimming pared 0 bases from V and 5 bases from J, leaving 10 bases between. Germline V gene lookup returns CDR1 LNHDA and CDR2 SQIVND (reference sequence). CDR3 sequence (DNA): TGTGCCAGTAGTATAGATCCGGGAGGAACTGAAGCTTTCTTT. Translated, it gives CASSIDPGGTEAFF.

The rearrangement uses TRBV14 and TRBJ1-3; D unclear. Germline values: CDR1 SGHDN, CDR2 FVKESK. V lost 0 bases to trimming and J lost 0 bases, with 12 bases between them. CDR3 length: 17 amino acids. As DNA, the CDR3 is TGTGCCAGCAGCCAAGATTTAGTCAGGTCCTCTGGAAACACCATATATTTT. This codes for CASSQDLVRSSGNTIYF.

The V call is TRBV6-4, the J call TRBJ1-2; 7 nucleotides match TRBD1. CDR3 length equals 16 residues. Germline V gives CDR1 MRHNA, CDR2 SNTAGT. V trimming: 0 bases; J trimming: 7 bases; junction bases outside the gene matches: 11. In DNA form, the CDR3 reads TGTGCCAGCAGTGACTCATTTGGCCGACAGGGTGGTGGCTACACCTTC. Translated: CASSDSFGRQGGGYTF.

The rearrangement uses TRBV5-1 and TRBJ2-2, with 7 bases matching TRBD1. V lost 6 bases, J lost 7 bases, and 9 bases stayed unmatched. The CDR3 contains 14 residues. Looked up from germline, CDR1 is SGHRS and CDR2 is YFSETQ. CDR3 sequence reads: CASNLQGPGGELFF. In DNA form, the CDR3 reads TGCGCCAGCAATTTACAGGGGCCGGGCGGGGAGCTGTTTTTT.

The chain joins TRBV9 to TRBJ1-3; 12 bases match TRBD1. V lost 4 bases and J lost 6; bases outside the gene matches: 17. The CDR3 consists of 19 residues. CDR1 is SGDLS and CDR2 is YYNGEE in the germline V gene. The CDR3 DNA reads TGTGCCAGCAGCCTTAGGGACAGGGGGCTTCCGAGGTCAGCAAACACCATATATTTT. Residues: CASSLRDRGLPRSANTIYF.

This clone was detected only once. The chain has TRBV11-2 and TRBJ2-3; tentative D call: TRBD1 (5 bases). The CDR3 contains 17 residues. Germline-derived CDR1 and CDR2 are SGHAT and FQNNGV. V shed 0 bases and J shed 0 bases, with 13 bases lying between them. The CDR3 is CASSLDLGATSTDTQYF. Here the CDR3 DNA reads TGTGCCAGCAGCTTAGATCTTGGGGCTACTAGCACAGATACGCAGTATTTT. Supplemented by reference TRBV11-2 and TRBJ2-3, the full variable domain reads EAGVAQSPRYKIIEKRQSVAFWCNPISGHATLYWYQQILGQGPKLLIQFQNNGVVDDSQLPKDRFSAERLKGVDSTLKIQPAKLEDSAVYLCASSLDLGATSTDTQYFGPGTRLTVL.

V usage is TRBV27 and J usage is TRBJ2-2; 10 bases match TRBD2. Germline V CDR1 and CDR2: MNHEY, SMNVEV (reference sequence). The ends lost 2 bases at V and 0 bases at J; junction bases unmatched: 6. This CDR3 comprises 18 residues. CDR3 DNA sequence: TGTGCCAGCAGTTTACCGCTAGCGGGGGAAACGAACACCGGGGAGCTGTTTTTT. Its translation is CASSLPLAGETNTGELFF.

In regard to this clone: The sample contains more than one DNA sequence encoding this CDR3. The V gene is TRBV11-2, the J gene TRBJ1-5; unclear D gene. Germline V gene data show CDR1 as SGHAT and CDR2 as FQNNGV. The CDR3 sequence is 17 residues long. V dropped 0 bases and J dropped 1 base, with 13 bases sitting between them. The CDR3 spells CASSLDLGRGSNQPQHF. In DNA form, the CDR3 reads TGTGCCAGCAGCTTAGATCTCGGCAGAGGGAGCAATCAGCCCCAGCATTTT. Together with reference TRBV11-2 and TRBJ1-5, the CDR3 gives the full variable domain: EAGVAQSPRYKIIEKRQSVAFWCNPISGHATLYWYQQILGQGPKLLIQFQNNGVVDDSQLPKDRFSAERLKGVDSTLKIQPAKLEDSAVYLCASSLDLGRGSNQPQHFGDGTRLSIL.

Points on this clone: Within the sample, other DNA sequences also encode this same CDR3. The rearrangement uses TRBV7-9 and TRBJ1-1, with 8 positions matching TRBD1. The CDR3 covers 12 residues. V lost 6 bases to trimming and J lost 5 bases; unmatched junction nucleotides: 2. In germline, CDR1 is SEHNR, CDR2 FQNEAQ (reference sequence). The CDR3 DNA reads as TGTGCCAGCAGGGGACAGGTTACTGAAGCTTTCTTT. It encodes CASRGQVTEAFF.

The rearrangement uses TRBV27 and TRBJ1-5; maybe TRBD1 (5 bases). CDR1 is MNHEY, CDR2 SMNVEV, per germline (reference sequence). Trimming left V 6 bases short and J 9 bases short, with 15 bases between. The CDR3 length is 13 residues. In DNA, the CDR3 is TGTGCCAGCAGCCGACAGATACAAGGGCCCCAGCATTTT. Translating gives CASSRQIQGPQHF.

The chain employs TRBV7-9 and TRBJ2-7; 9 bases fit TRBD1. The CDR3 is 16 amino acids. Germline CDR1 reads SEHNR; CDR2 reads FQNEAQ (reference sequence). Trimming at V came to 1 base and at J to 0 bases, leaving 4 bases not matched to a gene. The CDR3 loop reads CASSLGGTGSSYEQYF. Written as DNA, the CDR3 is TGTGCCAGCAGCTTAGGGGGGACAGGGAGCTCCTACGAGCAGTACTTC.

This chain connects TRBV6-1 to TRBJ1-6; D may be TRBD1 (6 bases). The CDR3 loop spans 13 amino acids. Germline V gene sequence: CDR1 MNHNS, CDR2 SASEGT. Trimming shortened V by 10 bases and J by 7 bases, and 14 bases separated the two germline ends. The CDR3 loop is CATREGGNSPLHF. Written as DNA, the CDR3 is TGTGCCACACGAGAGGGGGGGAATTCACCCCTCCACTTT.

This chain uses TRBV5-1 with TRBJ1-3; a possible D gene is TRBD1 (5 bases). The CDR3 length is 15 residues. The V end lost 4 bases, the J end lost 2 bases, and 13 bases lay between the germline ends. Germline CDR1 SGHRS, CDR2 YFSETQ. In DNA, the CDR3 is TGCGCCAGCAGCCGAATAGGGGAAACTGGAAACACCATATATTTT. It codes for CASSRIGETGNTIYF.

This chain joins TRBV23-1 and TRBJ2-7; the D is unclear. TRBV23-1 belongs to the ORF category, with a function that is uncertain. This CDR3 comprises 16 residues. V dropped 0 bases and J dropped 2 bases, with 14 bases sitting between them. Written as DNA, the CDR3 is TGCGCCAGCAGTCAATCCCGGCCCTACACTACCTACGAGCAGTACTTC. Translation: CASSQSRPYTTYEQYF.